One TCR beta chain is described in this entry. What it binds is unknown. Measured with immunoSEQ multiplex PCR; TCRdb has only the in-frame clones, and not every one. The table lists over 40,000 clones, around 86% of them singletons. The sample comes from a study of a mutant IDH1 vaccine in newly diagnosed glioma. For the study at large: Therapy received beforehand was radiotherapy, temozolomide, or both, with most patients given both. Points from the study as a whole: Vaccine-induced immune responses were detected in around 93% of patients.

Germline loops: CDR1 SGDLS, CDR2 YYNGEE. V dropped 2 bases and J dropped 9 bases, with 9 bases sitting between them. This CDR3 is 12 amino acids long. The time point denotes: week 35, safety follow-up. It was 300 ug of mutant IDH1 20-mer peptide that made up each vaccine dose, given with topical imiquimod. The rearrangement links TRBV9 to TRBJ2-1; a possible D gene is TRBD2 (5 bases). The starting material was PBMCs, obtained from a glioma patient whose treatment included an IDH1 peptide vaccine. The TCR comes from a woman between 35 and 50 years old with glioma. Some clones in this sample may be carry-over from other donors' samples. The CDR3 spells CASSVGGGEQFF. CDR3 in DNA: TGTGCCAGCAGCGTCGGAGGCGGTGAGCAGTTCTTC.